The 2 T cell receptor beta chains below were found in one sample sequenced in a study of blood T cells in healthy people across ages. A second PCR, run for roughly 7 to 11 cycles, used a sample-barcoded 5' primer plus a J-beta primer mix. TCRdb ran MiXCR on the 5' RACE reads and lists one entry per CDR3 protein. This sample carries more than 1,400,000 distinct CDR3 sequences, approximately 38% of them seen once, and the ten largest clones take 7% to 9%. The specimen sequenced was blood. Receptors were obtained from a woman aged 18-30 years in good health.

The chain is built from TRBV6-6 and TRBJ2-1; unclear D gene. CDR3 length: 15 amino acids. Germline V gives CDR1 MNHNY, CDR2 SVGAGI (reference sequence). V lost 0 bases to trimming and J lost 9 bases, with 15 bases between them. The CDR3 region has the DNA TGTGCCAGCAGTTACTCATCGCCCGGGTTCAGTGAGCAGTTCTTC. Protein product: CASSYSSPGFSEQFF.

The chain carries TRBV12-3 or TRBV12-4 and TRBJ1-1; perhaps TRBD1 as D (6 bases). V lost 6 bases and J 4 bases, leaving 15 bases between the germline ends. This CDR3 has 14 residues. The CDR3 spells CASSLGAAGTEAFF. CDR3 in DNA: TGTGCCAGCAGCCTGGGGGCGGCGGGCACTGAAGCTTTCTTT.